The entry that follows covers one TCR beta chain sequence. Antigen unknown. Sequenced by immunoSEQ multiplex PCR; TCRdb stores in-frame clones only, minus some. Here the sample spans 150,000 to 200,000 clones, around nine tenths being singletons. The data were obtained in a study of cytomegalovirus exposure and HLA in healthy donors. Study-level information: The roughly 120 validation repertoires, a later analysis reported, used the same platform as the 600 to 700 repertoires from the first cohort.

The 120-subject validation cohort, separate from the 666-subject first cohort, included the donors. Study observations and caveats: In vitro assays verified that three CMV-associated chains recognized CMV antigens specifically. A later analysis found first-cohort TCR clusters tended to co-occur in the 90 to 150 validation repertoires.

What was sequenced was PBMCs. This clonotype was obtained from a man between 18 and 29 years old in good health and CMV-seropositive.

The CDR3 loop is CASNGGRDNEQFF. As DNA, the CDR3 is TGTGCCAGCAACGGCGGGAGGGACAATGAGCAGTTCTTC. This rearrangement joins TRBV28 to TRBJ2-1; 9 bases are a match to TRBD2. CDR1 and CDR2 from the germline V gene are MDHEN and SYDVKM. This CDR3 is 13 amino acids long. With 7 bases clipped from V and 5 bases from J, the junction kept 3 bases outside the gene matches.